Following are 9 T cell receptor beta chains from one sample sequenced in a study of cytomegalovirus exposure and HLA in healthy donors. In the PCR, 60 Vbeta and 13 Jbeta primers were used. Libraries were prepared by immunoSEQ multiplex PCR; TCRdb keeps only in-frame clonotypes and omits some of them. Seen here are fewer than 250,000 clones, around 80% observed once, and the top ten hold more than 1.5%. The sequencing input was PBMCs. These TCRs come from a man aged 35-49 years in good health and CMV-seropositive.

The chain couples TRBV27 to TRBJ2-3; 11 nucleotides agree with TRBD2. This CDR3 spans 21 amino acids. In germline, CDR1 is MNHEY, CDR2 SMNVEV (reference sequence). Trimming took 5 bases from V and 1 from J; bases not matched to a gene: 20. The CDR3 DNA is TGTGCCAGCAGTCTTCAGCCGCCGGGACTAGCGGAGGTAGTGCGCACAGATACGCAGTATTTT. This codes for CASSLQPPGLAEVVRTDTQYF.

V and J are TRBV11-2 and TRBJ1-2, with 9 bases that match TRBD1. Looked up from germline, CDR1 is SGHAT and CDR2 is FQNNGV. The CDR3 sequence is 15 residues long. V dropped 1 base and J dropped 6; count of bases not matched to a gene: 6. In DNA, the CDR3 is TGTGCCAGCAGCTTAGCCCAAGACAGGGGGAATGGCTACACCTTC. Protein sequence: CASSLAQDRGNGYTF.

This clone was picked up one time. J is TRBJ1-2 and V is TRBV27; D not resolved. Looked up from germline, CDR1 is MNHEY and CDR2 is SMNVEV (reference sequence). The CDR3 has 12 amino acids. V lost 10 bases to trimming and J lost 6 bases, with 15 bases between them. The CDR3 nucleotides are TGTGCCACATCTTCGGGTGGTGATGGCTACACCTTC. The encoded protein is CATSSGGDGYTF.

The CDR3 DNA sequence: TGTGCCAGCAGCTTAAGGCGGGAGCTGGGGAATGAGCAGTTCTTC. Amino acid sequence: CASSLRRELGNEQFF. The chain recombines TRBV7-8 with TRBJ2-1; TRBD2 matches at 7 bases. The CDR3 runs 15 residues. V was clipped by 2 bases and J by 7 bases; unmatched bases: 8. Germline V lookup: CDR1 SGHVS, CDR2 FQNEAQ.

The V gene is TRBV19, the J gene TRBJ2-5; 8 positions agree with TRBD1. V was pared by 6 bases and J by 2 bases, with 8 bases of the junction left unmatched. This CDR3 contains 15 residues. In germline, CDR1 is LNHDA, CDR2 SQIVND (reference sequence). CDR3 protein: CASSPPQGAQETQYF. The DNA of the CDR3 is TGTGCCAGTAGCCCTCCCCAGGGGGCACAAGAGACCCAGTACTTC.

About this clone: The sample holds other DNA sequences that translate to the same CDR3. V gene TRBV6-1 combines with J gene TRBJ1-4; D remains ambiguous. Trimming pared 6 bases from V and 3 bases from J, leaving 14 bases between. Germline CDR1 and CDR2: MNHNS and SASEGT. The CDR3 contains 15 residues. CDR3 sequence: CASSPPAGPNEKLFF. Here the CDR3 DNA reads TGTGCCAGCAGCCCACCGGCAGGCCCTAATGAAAAACTGTTTTTT.

The chain joins TRBV2 to TRBJ1-1; 7 bases line up with TRBD1. The CDR3 length is 13 residues. Germline CDR1 SNHLY, CDR2 FYNNEI. V gave up 9 bases and J gave up 2 bases; unmatched junction bases: 6. CDR3 in DNA: TGTGCCAGAAGCAGGGGGAGAAACACTGAAGCTTTCTTT. Encoded protein: CARSRGRNTEAFF.

About this clone: Other nucleotide sequences from this sample produce the same CDR3. This chain joins TRBV6-5 and TRBJ1-1; D is possibly TRBD1 (6 bases). The V gene lost 1 base and the J gene lost 0 bases, with 9 bases spanning the gap. Germline CDR1 and CDR2: MNHEY and SVGAGI. This CDR3 contains 15 residues. The CDR3 sequence: CASSYFGQLNTEAFF. CDR3 nucleotide sequence: TGTGCCAGCAGTTACTTTGGACAGCTGAACACTGAAGCTTTCTTT.

The rearrangement uses TRBV19 and TRBJ2-1; D gene unclear. Trimming took 2 bases from V and 7 from J, leaving 3 bases between them. The germline V gene encodes CDR1 LNHDA and CDR2 SQIVND (reference sequence). The CDR3 is 11 residues long. The CDR3 region is CASSIYNEQFF. CDR3 DNA sequence: TGTGCCAGTAGTATATATAATGAGCAGTTCTTC.